A selection of T cell receptor beta chains follows, all from one sample in a study of T cell responses to AZD1222 COVID-19 vaccine. Sequencing was performed with immunoSEQ multiplex PCR; in TCRdb, only in-frame clones are kept and a portion is missing. The sample lists roughly 97,000 clones, around 91% occurring once. The sample here was peripheral blood, taken on day 0 of AZD1222 vaccination. The receptors originated from an adult in good health. CDR3s include the opening cysteine and the closing phenylalanine or tryptophan. A D gene is named only where the DNA matches it firmly. Expanded clones get a size class; other rows say once, few or many, or leave the size out.

v_gene	d_gene	abundance	j_gene	CDR3nt	CDR3aa
TRBV5-6	NA	NA	TRBJ2-7	TGTGCCAGCAGCCAGAGCTCCTACGAGCAGTACTTC	CASSQSSYEQYF
TRBV6-5	NA	NA	TRBJ1-1	TGTGCCAGCAGGAACAGGGAGAACACTGAAGCTTTCTTT	CASRNRENTEAFF
TRBV5-1	TRBD2	NA	TRBJ2-5	TGCGCCAGCAGCCCAACTCCGGGGGGGCTCCAAGAGACCCAGTACTTC	CASSPTPGGLQETQYF
TRBV9	NA	NA	TRBJ1-2	TGTGCCAGCAGCGGATCCTACATGGGGAGATGGTATGGCTACACCTTC	CASSGSYMGRWYGYTF
TRBV14	NA	NA	TRBJ1-5	TGTGCCAGCAGCCAAGCTCGAGGGGGGCATAGCAATCAGCCCCAGCATTTT	CASSQARGGHSNQPQHF
TRBV2	TRBD1	NA	TRBJ2-1	TGTGCCATCATACCGGGACAGGCTTATAGTGAGCAGTTCTTC	CAIIPGQAYSEQFF
TRBV4-1	TRBD2	NA	TRBJ2-3	TGCGCCAGCAGCCAAACGACTAGCGGGGGGGCTGTCACAGATACGCAGTATTTT	CASSQTTSGGAVTDTQYF
TRBV6-5	NA	once	TRBJ1-1	TGTGCCAGCGGCAATATAGGGGCAAGGTCCCCAATCTTCTTT	CASGNIGARSPIFF
TRBV4-1	NA	NA	TRBJ2-7	TGCGCCAGCAGCCAAGAGGTTACGGAGACCTACGAGCAGTACTTC	CASSQEVTETYEQYF
TRBV4-2	NA	NA	TRBJ2-5	TGTGCCAGCAGCCAACGTGCAGAAGAGACCCAGTACTTC	CASSQRAEETQYF
TRBV7-3	NA	NA	TRBJ2-5	TGTGCCAGCAGCTTAGGTGGAGGGTTGGAGACCCAGTACTTC	CASSLGGGLETQYF
TRBV30	NA	NA	TRBJ1-5	TGTGCCTGGATGTCAGGGGACAATCAGCCCCAGCATTTT	CAWMSGDNQPQHF
TRBV13	NA	NA	TRBJ2-7	TGTGCCAGCAGCTTAGCACTGCCAGGAGCCCACGAGCAGTACTTC	CASSLALPGAHEQYF
TRBV27	NA	NA	TRBJ2-7	TGTGCCAGCAGTTCGGACGGAACCTACGAGCAGTACTTC	CASSSDGTYEQYF
TRBV7-2	NA	once	TRBJ2-1	TGTGCCAGCAGCTTCGTCCGGTGGAATGAGCAGTTCTTC	CASSFVRWNEQFF
TRBV19	NA	NA	TRBJ1-4	TGTGCCACCATCAAAGACGGGAAACTGTTTTTT	CATIKDGKLFF
TRBV7-9	TRBD1	NA	TRBJ1-1	TGTGCCAGCAGCCTGGGACAGTACACTGAAGCTTTCTTT	CASSLGQYTEAFF
TRBV6-6	NA	NA	TRBJ2-5	TGTGCCAGCAGTTACTTTATAGGGGCCGGGGAGACCCAGTACTTC	CASSYFIGAGETQYF
TRBV9	NA	NA	TRBJ2-1	TGTGCCAGCAGCGCGCGTCGGACTACCCAACCTAACTACAATGAGCAGTTCTTC	CASSARRTTQPNYNEQFF
TRBV7-8	NA	NA	TRBJ1-2	TGTGCCAGCAGCTTAGCGCGACCCTTGATCGGGGTAAACTATGGCTACACCTTC	CASSLARPLIGVNYGYTF
TRBV19	TRBD2	NA	TRBJ2-1	TGTGCCAGTAGTTTCGGGGGGGGCCGGTACAATGAGCAGTTCTTC	CASSFGGGRYNEQFF
TRBV20-1	TRBD2	NA	TRBJ2-1	TGCAGTGCTAGTGGGGGGGATTACAATGAGCAGTTCTTC	CSASGGDYNEQFF
TRBV21-1	NA	few	TRBJ1-3	TGTGCCAGCAGCAAAGTCGACAGACAGGGTGGAGGAAACACCATATATTTT	CASSKVDRQGGGNTIYF
TRBV7-6	TRBD2	once	TRBJ2-3	TGTGCCAGCAGCTTATTGCCAGTTGCTAGCGGGGGGGCAGGAGATACGCAGTATTTT	CASSLLPVASGGAGDTQYF
TRBV29-1	NA	few	TRBJ1-2	TGCAGCGCCGAGGGGGGGACGGACCTAGGAGACACCTTC	CSAEGGTDLGDTF
TRBV7-8	NA	once	TRBJ2-1	TGTGCCAGCAGCCCCGGGGCAGGGATCTACAATGAGCAGTTCTTC	CASSPGAGIYNEQFF
TRBV3-1/TRBV3-2	NA	once	TRBJ1-1	TGTGCCAGCAGCCAAGACGACGGGAGTATGAACACTGAAGCTTTCTTT	CASSQDDGSMNTEAFF
TRBV7-8	NA	NA	TRBJ1-5	TGTGCCAGCAGCCCCCGGACAGCTATTAGCAATCAGCCCCAGCATTTT	CASSPRTAISNQPQHF
TRBV5-4	TRBD2	few	TRBJ2-7	TGTGCCAGCAGCCATGGACTAGCGGGGCCCTACGAGCAGTACTTC	CASSHGLAGPYEQYF
TRBV18	TRBD1	NA	TRBJ1-6	TGTGCCAGCACAGGACAGGGTAATTCACCCCTCCACTTT	CASTGQGNSPLHF
TRBV4-1	TRBD1	NA	TRBJ2-7	TGCGCCAGCAGCCAAGGAGACAGGGAAGACGAGCAGTACTTC	CASSQGDREDEQYF
TRBV10-1	NA	NA	TRBJ2-3	TGCGCCAGCAGTGAGACAGGGACTAGCACAGATACGCAGTATTTT	CASSETGTSTDTQYF
TRBV12-5	NA	NA	TRBJ1-2	TGTGCTAGTGGTTTGGTAGTCGGGGATCTCTATGGCTACACCTTC	CASGLVVGDLYGYTF
TRBV7-3	NA	NA	TRBJ1-3	TGTGCCAGCAGCTTAGGGCAGGGAAGCGGAAACACCATATATTTT	CASSLGQGSGNTIYF
TRBV3-1/TRBV3-2	TRBD2	once	TRBJ2-2	TGTGCCAGCAGCCAAGCGGGGGGGGCCTCGGGCACCGGGGAGCTGTTTTTT	CASSQAGGASGTGELFF
TRBV5-1	NA	NA	TRBJ2-3	TGCGCCAGCAGCTTGGCCGCAGGCTTTGGCACAGATACGCAGTATTTT	CASSLAAGFGTDTQYF
TRBV6-1	NA	once	TRBJ2-1	TGTGCCAGCAGTGAATTACGGGGGCTGAACAATGAGCAGTTCTTC	CASSELRGLNNEQFF
TRBV7-9	TRBD1	NA	TRBJ1-5	TGTGCCAGCAGCCACGGACAGGGGGTGAACCAGCCCCAGCATTTT	CASSHGQGVNQPQHF
TRBV5-1	TRBD1	NA	TRBJ1-2	TGCGCCAGCAGCTTGAATGGACAGGGGGGAAAGGTCTACACCTTC	CASSLNGQGGKVYTF
TRBV5-6	NA	NA	TRBJ2-5	TGTGCCAGCAGCTTGTATGGACAGGCGGGAGGAGAGACCCAGTACTTC	CASSLYGQAGGETQYF
TRBV5-6	NA	NA	TRBJ2-7	TGTGCCAGCAGCCCGGGGGCGGATACCTACGAGCAGTACTTC	CASSPGADTYEQYF
TRBV7-2	TRBD1	few	TRBJ1-3	TGTGCCAGCAGCTTAGCGACAGGGGGAAACACCATATATTTT	CASSLATGGNTIYF
TRBV4-1	NA	NA	TRBJ2-4	TGCGCCAGCAGCCTTCAGGCAGGGTCCGCCAAAAACATTCAGTACTTC	CASSLQAGSAKNIQYF
TRBV6-6	NA	few	TRBJ2-7	TGTGCCAGCAGGTCCTCCGAAACAGAGCCTTTCGAGCAGTACTTC	CASRSSETEPFEQYF
TRBV2	NA	NA	TRBJ2-1	TGTGCCAGGCCGGGACATGGAGTTAATGAGCAGTTCTTC	CARPGHGVNEQFF
TRBV5-1	NA	NA	TRBJ1-3	TGCGCCAGCAGCTTCCAGGAGAGCTCTGGAAACACCATATATTTT	CASSFQESSGNTIYF
TRBV4-2	TRBD1	NA	TRBJ2-7	TGTGCCAGCAGCCGGGACAGGGTACGAGATGACGAGCAGTACTTC	CASSRDRVRDDEQYF
TRBV5-4	TRBD1	few	TRBJ1-1	TGTGCCAGCAGCCCCGGACAGGGCATATCGTCGGGAGCTTTCTTT	CASSPGQGISSGAFF
TRBV3-1/TRBV3-2	NA	once	TRBJ1-1	TGTGCCAGCAGCCGTCAGGGGAATACTGAAGCTTTCTTT	CASSRQGNTEAFF
TRBV10-3	NA	NA	TRBJ2-1	TGTGCCATCAGTGCGGATAATGAGCAGTTCTTC	CAISADNEQFF
TRBV7-9	TRBD1	NA	TRBJ1-5	TGTGCCAGCAGCGCGACAGGGAGGCAGCCCCAGCATTTT	CASSATGRQPQHF
TRBV14	TRBD2	NA	TRBJ2-1	TGTGCCAGCAGCCAAGATCATCTTGGGGGGGACAATGAGCAGTTCTTC	CASSQDHLGGDNEQFF
TRBV27	NA	NA	TRBJ2-3	TGTGCCAGCAGTTTTTGGCAGCCCAAGGGCACAGATACGCAGTATTTT	CASSFWQPKGTDTQYF
TRBV5-6	NA	NA	TRBJ1-3	TGTGCCAGCAGCTATACCAGACAGGCCCTACGCTCTGGAAACACCATATATTTT	CASSYTRQALRSGNTIYF